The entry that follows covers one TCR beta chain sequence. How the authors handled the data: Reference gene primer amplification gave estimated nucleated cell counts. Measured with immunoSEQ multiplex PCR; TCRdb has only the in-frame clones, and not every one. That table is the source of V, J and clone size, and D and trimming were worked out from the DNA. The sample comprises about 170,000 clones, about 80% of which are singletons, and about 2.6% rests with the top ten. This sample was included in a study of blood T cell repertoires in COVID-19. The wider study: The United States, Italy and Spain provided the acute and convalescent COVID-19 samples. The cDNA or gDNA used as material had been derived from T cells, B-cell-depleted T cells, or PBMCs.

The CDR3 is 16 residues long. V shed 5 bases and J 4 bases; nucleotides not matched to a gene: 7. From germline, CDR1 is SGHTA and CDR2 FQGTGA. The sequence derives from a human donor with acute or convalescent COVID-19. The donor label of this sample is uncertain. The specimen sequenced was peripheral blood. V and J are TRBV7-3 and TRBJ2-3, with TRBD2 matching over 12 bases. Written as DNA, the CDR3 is TGTGCCAGCAGCACCGCTAGCGGGGGGGTTTCAGATACGCAGTATTTT. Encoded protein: CASSTASGGVSDTQYF.